Detailed here is one T cell receptor beta chain. Antigen unknown. Germline CDR1 and CDR2: SGHDT and YYEEEE. The CDR3 runs 16 residues. The V end lost 4 bases, the J end lost 7 bases, and 20 bases lay between the germline ends. This entry is derived from a study of shared clonotypes between healthy human individuals. Points from the study as a whole: With few donors, the genetic and exposure-history diversity represented was limited. Larger richness was generally estimated for naive than memory subsets.

Profiled with immunoSEQ multiplex PCR; TCRdb holds only in-frame clones, not every one. The sample lists just over 2,000,000 clones, over 85% occurring once. The clonotype was recovered from a man between 18 and 29 years old in good health. The sequenced sample consisted of naive CD4+ T cells sorted from blood. Stated subset: CD45RA+ positively selected. The chain uses TRBV5-6 and TRBJ2-2, with D perhaps TRBD1 (6 bases). Here the CDR3 DNA reads TGTGCCAGCAGCCCAAATACAGGGATTCGTGGCGGGGAGCTGTTTTTT. This gives the protein CASSPNTGIRGGELFF.